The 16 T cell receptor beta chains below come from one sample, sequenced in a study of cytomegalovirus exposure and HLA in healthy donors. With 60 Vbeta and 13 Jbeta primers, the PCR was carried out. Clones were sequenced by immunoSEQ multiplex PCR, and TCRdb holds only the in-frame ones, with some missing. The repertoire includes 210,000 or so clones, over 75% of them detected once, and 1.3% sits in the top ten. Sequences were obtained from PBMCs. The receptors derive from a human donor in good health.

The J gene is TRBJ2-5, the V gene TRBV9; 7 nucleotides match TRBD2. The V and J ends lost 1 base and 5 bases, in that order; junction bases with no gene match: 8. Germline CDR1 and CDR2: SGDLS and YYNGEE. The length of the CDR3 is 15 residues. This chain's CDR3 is CASSVSGTPSETQYF. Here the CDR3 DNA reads TGTGCCAGCAGCGTAAGCGGGACTCCCAGCGAGACCCAGTACTTC.

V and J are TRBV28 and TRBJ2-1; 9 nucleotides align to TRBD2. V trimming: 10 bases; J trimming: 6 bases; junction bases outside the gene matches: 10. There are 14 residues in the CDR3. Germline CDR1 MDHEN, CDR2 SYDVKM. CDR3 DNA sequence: TGTGCCACCACGGTTAGCGGGAGTGGCAATGAGCAGTTCTTC. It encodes CATTVSGSGNEQFF.

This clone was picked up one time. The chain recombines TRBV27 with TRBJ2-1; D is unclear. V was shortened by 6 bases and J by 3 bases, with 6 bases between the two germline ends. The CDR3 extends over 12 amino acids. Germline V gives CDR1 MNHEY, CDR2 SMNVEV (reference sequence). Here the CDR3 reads CASSRLYNEQFF. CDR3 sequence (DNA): TGTGCCAGCAGCAGACTCTACAATGAGCAGTTCTTC.

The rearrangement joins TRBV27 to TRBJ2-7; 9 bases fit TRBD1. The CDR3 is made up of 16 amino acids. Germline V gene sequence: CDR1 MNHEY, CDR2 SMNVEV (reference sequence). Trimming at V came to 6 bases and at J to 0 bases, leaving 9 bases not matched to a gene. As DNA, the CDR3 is TGTGCCAGCAGAGTGACCGGGACAGGGCTCTCCTACGAGCAGTACTTC. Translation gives CASRVTGTGLSYEQYF.

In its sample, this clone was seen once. CDR3 region: CASSLAASGRTDTQYF. The CDR3 nucleotides read TGTGCCAGCAGCTTGGCGGCTAGCGGTCGCACAGATACGCAGTATTTT. This chain uses TRBV5-4 with TRBJ2-3; TRBD2 matches 7 bases. The germline CDR1 and CDR2 sequences are SGHNT and YYREEE (reference sequence). The V segment lost 0 bases and the J segment 1 base; nucleotides outside the gene matches: 5. The CDR3 spans 16 residues.

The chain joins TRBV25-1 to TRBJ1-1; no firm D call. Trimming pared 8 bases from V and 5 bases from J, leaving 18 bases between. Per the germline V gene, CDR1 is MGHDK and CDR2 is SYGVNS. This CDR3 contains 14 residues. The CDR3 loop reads CASDRSGVGTEAFF. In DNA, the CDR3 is TGTGCCAGCGACCGCTCGGGAGTCGGAACTGAAGCTTTCTTT.

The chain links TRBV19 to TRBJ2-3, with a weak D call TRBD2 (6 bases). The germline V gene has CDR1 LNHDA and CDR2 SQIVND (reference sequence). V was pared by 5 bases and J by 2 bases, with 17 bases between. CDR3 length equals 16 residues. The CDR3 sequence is CASSVIQRVVTDTQYF. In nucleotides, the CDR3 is TGTGCCAGTAGTGTTATTCAGCGGGTTGTCACAGATACGCAGTATTTT.

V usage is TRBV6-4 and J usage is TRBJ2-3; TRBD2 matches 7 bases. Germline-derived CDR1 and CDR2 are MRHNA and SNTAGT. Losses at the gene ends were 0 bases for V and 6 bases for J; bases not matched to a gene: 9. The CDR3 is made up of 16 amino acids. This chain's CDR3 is CASSDSLDSGSDTQYF. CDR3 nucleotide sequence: TGTGCCAGCAGTGACTCGCTTGATAGCGGGTCCGATACGCAGTATTTT.

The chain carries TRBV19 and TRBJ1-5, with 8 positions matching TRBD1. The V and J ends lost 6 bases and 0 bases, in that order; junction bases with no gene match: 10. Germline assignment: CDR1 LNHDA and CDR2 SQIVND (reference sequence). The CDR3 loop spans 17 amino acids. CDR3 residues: CASRPEAGGYSNQPQHF. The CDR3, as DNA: TGTGCCAGTAGACCCGAAGCAGGGGGCTATAGCAATCAGCCCCAGCATTTT.

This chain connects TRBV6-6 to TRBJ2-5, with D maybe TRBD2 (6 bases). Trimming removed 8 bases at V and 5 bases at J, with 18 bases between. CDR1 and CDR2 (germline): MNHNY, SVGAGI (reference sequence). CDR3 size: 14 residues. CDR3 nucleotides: TGTGCCAGCGGTGGGGGGAGGTCCGGGGAGACCCAGTACTTC. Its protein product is CASGGGRSGETQYF.

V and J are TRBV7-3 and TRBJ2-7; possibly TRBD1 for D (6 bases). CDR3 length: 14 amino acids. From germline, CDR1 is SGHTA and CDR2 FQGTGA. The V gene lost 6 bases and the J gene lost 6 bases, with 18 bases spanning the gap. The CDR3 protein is CASRSGRGVGEQYF. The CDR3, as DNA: TGTGCCAGCAGGAGCGGCAGGGGAGTAGGCGAGCAGTACTTC.

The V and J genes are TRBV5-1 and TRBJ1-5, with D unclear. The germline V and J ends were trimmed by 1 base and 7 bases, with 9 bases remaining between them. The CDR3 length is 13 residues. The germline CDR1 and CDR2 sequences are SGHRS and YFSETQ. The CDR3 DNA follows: TGCGCCAGCAGCTTGTCCCCTGAGCAGCCCCAGCATTTT. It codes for CASSLSPEQPQHF.

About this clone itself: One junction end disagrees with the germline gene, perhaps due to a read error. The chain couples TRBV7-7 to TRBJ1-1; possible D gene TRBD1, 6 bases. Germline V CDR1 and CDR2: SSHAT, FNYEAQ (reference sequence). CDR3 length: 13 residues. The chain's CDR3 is CASSRQANTEAFF. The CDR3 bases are TGTGCTAGCAGCCGACAGGCGAACACTGAAGCTTTCTTT. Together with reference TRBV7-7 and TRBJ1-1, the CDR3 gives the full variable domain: GAGVSQSPRYKVTKRGQDVTLRCDPISSHATLYWYQQALGQGPEFLTYFNYEAQPDKSGLPSDRFSAERPEGSISTLTIQRTEQRDSAMYRCASSRQANTEAFFGQGTRLTVV.

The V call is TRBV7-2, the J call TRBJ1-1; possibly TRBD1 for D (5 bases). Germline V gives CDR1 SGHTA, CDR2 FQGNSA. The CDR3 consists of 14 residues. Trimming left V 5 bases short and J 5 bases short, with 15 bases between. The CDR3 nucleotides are TGTGCCAGCAGCGCAGGGCCTTTGAGGACTGAAGCTTTCTTT. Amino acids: CASSAGPLRTEAFF.

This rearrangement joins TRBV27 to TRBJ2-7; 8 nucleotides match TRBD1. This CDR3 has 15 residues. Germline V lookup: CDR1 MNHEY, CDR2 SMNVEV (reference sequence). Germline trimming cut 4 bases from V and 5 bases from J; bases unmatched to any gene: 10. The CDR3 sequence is CASSSNFQQGDEQYF. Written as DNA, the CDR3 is TGTGCCAGCAGTTCAAACTTCCAACAGGGGGACGAGCAGTACTTC.

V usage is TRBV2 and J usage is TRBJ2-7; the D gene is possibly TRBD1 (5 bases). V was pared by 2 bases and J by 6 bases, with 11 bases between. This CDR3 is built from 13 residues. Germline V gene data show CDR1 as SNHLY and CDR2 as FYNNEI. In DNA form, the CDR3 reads TGTGCCAGCAGTGAAATAGGGGATCCCGAGCAGTACTTC. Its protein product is CASSEIGDPEQYF.